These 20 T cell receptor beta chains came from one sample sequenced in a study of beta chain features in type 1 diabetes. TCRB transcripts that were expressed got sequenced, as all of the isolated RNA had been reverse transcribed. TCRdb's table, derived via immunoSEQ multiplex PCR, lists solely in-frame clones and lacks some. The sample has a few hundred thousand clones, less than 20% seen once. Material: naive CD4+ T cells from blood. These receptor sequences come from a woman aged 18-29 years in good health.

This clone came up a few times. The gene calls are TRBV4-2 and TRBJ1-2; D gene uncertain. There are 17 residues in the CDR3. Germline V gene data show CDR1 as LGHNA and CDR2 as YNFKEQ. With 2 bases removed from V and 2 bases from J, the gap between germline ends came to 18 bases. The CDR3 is CASSQTISRGVNYGYTF. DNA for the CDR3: TGTGCCAGCAGCCAAACGATCTCTCGGGGTGTCAACTATGGCTACACCTTC.

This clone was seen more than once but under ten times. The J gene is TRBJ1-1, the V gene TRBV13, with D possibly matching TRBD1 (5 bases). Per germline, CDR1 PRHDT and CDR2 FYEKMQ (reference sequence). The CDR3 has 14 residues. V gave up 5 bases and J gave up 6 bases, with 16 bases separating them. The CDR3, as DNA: TGTGCCAGCAGCCCCGGGGGGAGGGACGCTGAAGCTTTCTTT. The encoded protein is CASSPGGRDAEAFF.

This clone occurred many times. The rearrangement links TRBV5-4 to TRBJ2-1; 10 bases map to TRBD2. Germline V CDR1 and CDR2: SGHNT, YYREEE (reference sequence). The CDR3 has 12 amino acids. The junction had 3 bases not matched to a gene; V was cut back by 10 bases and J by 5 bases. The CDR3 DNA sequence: TGTGCCGGCGGACTAGCGGACAATGAGCAGTTCTTC. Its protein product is CAGGLADNEQFF.

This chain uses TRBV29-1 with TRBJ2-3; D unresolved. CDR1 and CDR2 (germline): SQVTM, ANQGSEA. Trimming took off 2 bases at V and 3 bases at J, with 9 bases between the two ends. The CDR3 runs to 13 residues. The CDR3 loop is CSVEISGTDTQYF. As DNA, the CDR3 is TGCAGCGTTGAAATCTCAGGAACAGATACGCAGTATTTT.

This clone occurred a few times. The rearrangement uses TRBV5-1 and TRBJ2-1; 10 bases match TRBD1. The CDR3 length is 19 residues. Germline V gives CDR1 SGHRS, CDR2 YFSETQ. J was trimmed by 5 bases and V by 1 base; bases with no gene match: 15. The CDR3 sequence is CASSLKAITGTGAHNEQFF. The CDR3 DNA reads TGCGCCAGCAGCTTGAAGGCCATCACCGGGACAGGGGCCCACAATGAGCAGTTCTTC.

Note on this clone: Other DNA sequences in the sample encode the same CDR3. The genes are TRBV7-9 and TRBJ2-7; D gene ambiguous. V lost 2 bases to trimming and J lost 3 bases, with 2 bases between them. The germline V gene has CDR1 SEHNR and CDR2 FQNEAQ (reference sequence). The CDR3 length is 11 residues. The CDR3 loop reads CASSLLYEQYF. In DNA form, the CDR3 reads TGTGCCAGCAGCTTACTCTACGAGCAGTACTTC.

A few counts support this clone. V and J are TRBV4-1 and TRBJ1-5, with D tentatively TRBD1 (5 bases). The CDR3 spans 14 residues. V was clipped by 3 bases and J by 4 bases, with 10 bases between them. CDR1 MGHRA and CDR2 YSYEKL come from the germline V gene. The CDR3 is CASSHGAGNQPQHF. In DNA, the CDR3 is TGCGCCAGCAGCCATGGCGCAGGGAATCAGCCCCAGCATTTT.

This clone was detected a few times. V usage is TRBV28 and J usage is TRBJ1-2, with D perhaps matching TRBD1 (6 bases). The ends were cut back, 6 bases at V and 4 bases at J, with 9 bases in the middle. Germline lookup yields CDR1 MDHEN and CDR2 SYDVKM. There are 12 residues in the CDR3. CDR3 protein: CASRTGAYGYTF. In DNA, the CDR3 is TGTGCCAGCAGGACAGGCGCCTATGGCTACACCTTC.

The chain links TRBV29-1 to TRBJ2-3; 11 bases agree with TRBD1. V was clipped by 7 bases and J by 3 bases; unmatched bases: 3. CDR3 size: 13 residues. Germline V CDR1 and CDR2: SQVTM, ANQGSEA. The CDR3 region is CSDWDRGTDTQYF. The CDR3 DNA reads TGCAGCGACTGGGACAGGGGGACAGATACGCAGTATTTT.

The chain's CDR3 is CASSLLAGDVTDTQYF. CDR3 bases: TGTGCCAGCAGCCTCCTAGCGGGGGACGTAACAGATACGCAGTATTTT. V and J are TRBV7-2 and TRBJ2-3; TRBD2 matches 10 bases. CDR3 length: 16 residues. From germline, CDR1 is SGHTA and CDR2 FQGNSA. V was clipped by 5 bases and J by 3 bases; unmatched bases: 8.

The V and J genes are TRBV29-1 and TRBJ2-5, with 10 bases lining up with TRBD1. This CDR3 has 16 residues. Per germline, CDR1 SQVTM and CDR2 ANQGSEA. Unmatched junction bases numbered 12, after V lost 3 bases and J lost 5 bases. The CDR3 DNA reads TGCAGCGTTGAGTTGCCTGCCGGGACAGGGGCCGAGACCCAGTACTTC. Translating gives CSVELPAGTGAETQYF.

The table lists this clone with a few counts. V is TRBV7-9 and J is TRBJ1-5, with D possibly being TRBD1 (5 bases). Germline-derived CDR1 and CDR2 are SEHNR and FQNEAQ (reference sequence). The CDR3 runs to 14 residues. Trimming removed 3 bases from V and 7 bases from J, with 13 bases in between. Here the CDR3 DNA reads TGTGCCAGCAGCTTCTCTGGGGGGGAACAGCCCCAGCATTTT. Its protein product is CASSFSGGEQPQHF.

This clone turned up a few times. The CDR3 reads CASSDRVYEQYF. The CDR3 DNA reads TGTGCCAGCAGTGACAGGGTCTACGAGCAGTACTTC. The chain is built from TRBV6-5 and TRBJ2-7; 7 nucleotides align to TRBD1. This CDR3 spans 12 amino acids. Germline trimming cut 5 bases from V and 3 bases from J; bases unmatched to any gene: 1. Germline CDR1 MNHEY, CDR2 SVGAGI.

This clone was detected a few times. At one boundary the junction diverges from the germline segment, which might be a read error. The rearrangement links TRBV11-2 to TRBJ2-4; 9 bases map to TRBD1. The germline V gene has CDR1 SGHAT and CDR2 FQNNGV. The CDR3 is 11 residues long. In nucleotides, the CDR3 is TGTGCCAGCAGCTTCCGGGACAGGGCATTCTTC. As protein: CASSFRDRAFF.

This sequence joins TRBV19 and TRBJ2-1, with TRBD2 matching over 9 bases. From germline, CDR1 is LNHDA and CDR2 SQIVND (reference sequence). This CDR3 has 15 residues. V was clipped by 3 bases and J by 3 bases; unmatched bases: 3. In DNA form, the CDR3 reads TGTGCCAGTAGTATTGATAGCGGGAGCTACAATGAGCAGTTCTTC. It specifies CASSIDSGSYNEQFF.

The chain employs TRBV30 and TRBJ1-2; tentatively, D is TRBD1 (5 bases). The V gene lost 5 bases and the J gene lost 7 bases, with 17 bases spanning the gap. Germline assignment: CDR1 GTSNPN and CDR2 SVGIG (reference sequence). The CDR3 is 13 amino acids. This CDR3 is CAWRLGDYGGYTF. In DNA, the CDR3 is TGTGCCTGGCGCTTAGGGGATTATGGTGGCTACACCTTC.

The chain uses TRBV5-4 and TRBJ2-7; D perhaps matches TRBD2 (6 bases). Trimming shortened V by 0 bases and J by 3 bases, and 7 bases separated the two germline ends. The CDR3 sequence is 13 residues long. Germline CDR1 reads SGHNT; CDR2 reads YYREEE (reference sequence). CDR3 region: CASSLGLDYEQYF. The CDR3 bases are TGTGCCAGCAGCTTGGGACTAGACTACGAGCAGTACTTC.

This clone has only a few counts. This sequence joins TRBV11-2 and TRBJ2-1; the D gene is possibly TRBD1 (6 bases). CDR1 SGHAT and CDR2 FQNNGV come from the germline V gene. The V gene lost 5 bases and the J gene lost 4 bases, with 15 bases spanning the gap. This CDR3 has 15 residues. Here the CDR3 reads CASSLGQPQYNEQFF. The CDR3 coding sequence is TGTGCCAGCAGCCTAGGACAGCCTCAATACAATGAGCAGTTCTTC.

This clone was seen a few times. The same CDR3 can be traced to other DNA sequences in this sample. The CDR3 DNA reads TGTGCCTGGAGTGTCCTCGGGGAGCTGTTTTTT. Translated: CAWSVLGELFF. The chain carries TRBV30 and TRBJ2-2; D ambiguous. CDR1 GTSNPN and CDR2 SVGIG come from the germline V gene (reference sequence). The CDR3 runs 11 residues. The V gene lost 0 bases and the J gene lost 7 bases, with 3 bases spanning the gap.

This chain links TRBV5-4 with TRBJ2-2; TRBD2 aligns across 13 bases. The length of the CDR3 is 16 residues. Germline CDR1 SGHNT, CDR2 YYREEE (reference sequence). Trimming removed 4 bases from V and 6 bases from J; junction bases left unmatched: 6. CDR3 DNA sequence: TGTGCCAGCAGCCCACCGGGACTAGCGGGGTCCGGGGAGCTGTTTTTT. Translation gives CASSPPGLAGSGELFF.